Listed here are 20 T cell receptor beta chains from one sample, sequenced in a study of T-cell memory formation after mild COVID-19 (dated by TCRdb to the early 2020s). Libraries came from 5' RACE. TCRdb names Illumina NovaSeq 6000 as the instrument used. TCRdb applied fastp at Q25 and MiXCR to the public reads, then kept only in-frame beta chains. Identical CDR3 protein sequences are pooled into one entry, listed with their most common genes and DNA. This sample gives about 540,000 distinct CDR3 sequences in total; around 21% of them show up just once. The top ten constitute roughly an eighth of the sample. What was sequenced was PBMCs or a T cell subset sorted from them (not recorded which). All receptors come from an adult woman who had mild COVID-19 (a few samples of this study predate the infection). The sample titles of this study are shuffled in the database, so cell type and time point are left out; the donor was told from shared clones.

This clonotype appeared a few times. This chain uses TRBV9 with TRBJ1-6; possible D gene TRBD1, 5 bases. The V end was cut by 3 bases, the J end by 11 bases, with 12 bases between. The CDR3 loop spans 13 amino acids. Germline values: CDR1 SGDLS, CDR2 YYNGEE. In DNA form, the CDR3 reads TGTGCCAGCAGCGGACAAGGGGTAGCACCCCTCCACTTT. Residues: CASSGQGVAPLHF.

This clonotype was counted a few times. The chain combines TRBV7-3 with TRBJ2-1, with 7 nucleotides matching TRBD2. J gave up 5 bases and V 5 bases, and 24 bases lay outside the gene matches. The CDR3 has 20 residues. CDR1 is SGHTA and CDR2 is FQGTGA in the germline V gene. This CDR3 reads CASSRELRPNRGRFDNEQFF. CDR3 coding DNA: TGTGCCAGCAGCCGAGAGCTACGTCCAAACCGCGGGAGATTCGACAATGAGCAGTTCTTC. Drawing the rest from reference TRBV7-3 and TRBJ2-1, the complete variable domain is GAGVSQTPSNKVTEKGKYVELRCDPISGHTALYWYRQSLGQGPEFLIYFQGTGAADDSGLPNDRFFAVRPEGSVSTLKIQRTERGDSAVYLCASSRELRPNRGRFDNEQFFGPGTRLTVL.

This clonotype was detected only a few times. The chain carries TRBV7-9 and TRBJ2-1; unclear D gene. The CDR3 is made up of 17 amino acids. Looked up from germline, CDR1 is SEHNR and CDR2 is FQNEAQ (reference sequence). V gave up 1 base and J gave up 0 bases, with 13 bases separating them. Here the CDR3 DNA reads TGTGCCAGCAGCTTAGAGGAGCGCCTGAGCTCCTACAATGAGCAGTTCTTC. This encodes CASSLEERLSSYNEQFF.

V and J are TRBV24-1 and TRBJ2-2; the D gene is possibly TRBD2 (6 bases). CDR3 length equals 13 residues. Germline CDR1 and CDR2: KGHDR and SFDVKD. Between the trimmed V and J ends, which lost 8 bases and 4 bases, there was a span of 10 bases. The CDR3 loop is CATTAGITGELFF. The CDR3 coding sequence is TGTGCCACCACCGCGGGAATCACCGGGGAGCTGTTTTTT.

This clonotype was seen a few times. The chain recombines TRBV7-3 with TRBJ2-2; D ambiguous. CDR1 is SGHTA, CDR2 FQGTGA, per germline. V lost 5 bases, J lost 0 bases, and 16 bases lay in between. This CDR3 contains 17 residues. The CDR3 sequence is CASSPQRASANTGELFF. The CDR3 DNA is TGTGCCAGCAGCCCCCAGAGAGCGTCCGCGAACACCGGGGAGCTGTTTTTT.

J is TRBJ2-1 and V is TRBV9, with 7 bases identical to TRBD2. This CDR3 region has 16 residues. In germline, CDR1 is SGDLS, CDR2 YYNGEE. V lost 0 bases and J lost 2; bases outside the gene matches: 5. The CDR3 DNA reads TGTGCCAGCAGCGTAGATATTGCGGGGGCCTACAATGAGCAGTTCTTC. Translation gives CASSVDIAGAYNEQFF. The full variable domain, with the rest looked up from reference TRBV9 and TRBJ2-1, is DSGVTQTPKHLITATGQRVTLRCSPRSGDLSVYWYQQSLDQGLQFLIQYYNGEERAKGNILERFSAQQFPDLHSELNLSSLELGDSALYFCASSVDIAGAYNEQFFGPGTRLTVL.

J is TRBJ2-1 and V is TRBV4-2; D not certain. CDR3 length: 17 amino acids. CDR1 is LGHNA and CDR2 is YNFKEQ in the germline V gene. Between the trimmed V and J ends, which lost 0 bases and 0 bases, there was a span of 12 bases. The CDR3, as DNA: TGTGCCAGCAGCCAAGATCGGAGTTGGGACTCCTACAATGAGCAGTTCTTC. Translating gives CASSQDRSWDSYNEQFF.

The V gene is TRBV5-1, the J gene TRBJ1-2, with 10 nucleotides matching TRBD1. J lost 8 bases, V lost 3 bases, and 7 bases had no gene match. Germline CDR1 is SGHRS and CDR2 is YFSETQ. This CDR3 contains 14 residues. The CDR3 region is CASSYDRGQGGYTF. DNA for the CDR3: TGCGCCAGCAGCTATGACAGGGGGCAAGGGGGCTACACCTTC.

The chain has TRBV20-1 and TRBJ1-3; D is ambiguous. Per the germline V gene, CDR1 is DFQATT and CDR2 is SNEGSKA (reference sequence). This CDR3 contains 15 residues. Trimming stripped 6 bases from V and 8 bases from J, with 23 bases between. The CDR3: CSAQKAAARGDTIYF. The CDR3 bases are TGCAGTGCCCAAAAGGCGGCTGCCCGTGGGGACACCATATATTTT.

The rearrangement joins TRBV6-2 or TRBV6-3 to TRBJ2-7; 9 nucleotides match TRBD2. Germline V gives CDR1 MNHEY, CDR2 SVGEGT. The CDR3 has 16 amino acids. Trimming at V came to 1 base and at J to 1 base, leaving 5 bases not matched to a gene. The CDR3 region is CASSYWASGTSYEQYF. CDR3 in DNA: TGTGCCAGCAGTTACTGGGCTAGCGGGACTTCCTACGAGCAGTACTTC.

Only a few counts were recorded for this clonotype. V usage is TRBV24-1 and J usage is TRBJ2-1; possibly TRBD1 for D (5 bases). Trimming pared 2 bases from V and 8 bases from J, leaving 15 bases between. The CDR3 runs 15 residues. From germline, CDR1 is KGHDR and CDR2 SFDVKD. CDR3 loop: CATSDSSGFVDEQFF. CDR3 DNA sequence: TGTGCCACCAGTGATTCGTCAGGGTTTGTGGATGAGCAGTTCTTC.

The chain recombines TRBV10-3 with TRBJ2-7; weak D call: TRBD2 (6 bases). This CDR3 spans 12 amino acids. Germline values: CDR1 ENHRY, CDR2 SYGVKD. The germline V and J ends were trimmed by 4 bases and 4 bases, with 8 bases remaining between them. CDR3 region: CAISASEYEQYF. The CDR3 bases are TGTGCCATCAGTGCTAGCGAATACGAGCAGTACTTC.

The chain links TRBV12-3 or TRBV12-4 to TRBJ1-1; 9 bases match TRBD1. Trimming at V came to 6 bases and at J to 1 base, leaving 3 bases not matched to a gene. The CDR3 has 14 amino acids. The CDR3 is CASRGQGRNTEAFF. The CDR3 DNA is TGTGCCAGCAGGGGACAGGGAAGGAACACTGAAGCTTTCTTT.

This clonotype came up many times. The V gene is TRBV4-3, the J gene TRBJ2-6; D is unresolved. There are 18 residues in the CDR3. CDR1 and CDR2 from the germline V gene are LGHNA and YSLEER. V dropped 4 bases and J dropped 4 bases, with 20 bases sitting between them. CDR3 in amino acids: CASSPSFSRLGGANVLTF. For the CDR3, the DNA is TGCGCCAGCAGCCCATCCTTCTCTCGGCTCGGGGGGGCCAACGTCCTGACTTTC.

This sequence joins TRBV6-2 or TRBV6-3 and TRBJ2-1; 8 bases line up with TRBD2. The CDR3 loop spans 13 amino acids. V shed 3 bases and J 9 bases; nucleotides not matched to a gene: 4. CDR1 and CDR2 from the germline V gene are MNHEY and SVGEGT. Written as DNA, the CDR3 is TGTGCCAGCAGTTATACTAGCGGACCTGAGCAGTTCTTC. It yields the protein CASSYTSGPEQFF.

This clonotype turned up a few times. This chain links TRBV5-1 with TRBJ2-3; no reliable D call. V lost 0 bases and J lost 6, with 11 bases in between. The CDR3 sequence is 14 residues long. Germline values: CDR1 SGHRS, CDR2 YFSETQ. CDR3 region: CASSLVPGSDTQYF. The CDR3 region has the DNA TGCGCCAGCAGCTTGGTCCCTGGCTCCGATACGCAGTATTTT.

The table lists this clonotype with a few counts. The chain carries TRBV11-3 and TRBJ2-1; TRBD1 matches at 7 bases. Trimming cost V 0 bases and J 9 bases; bases outside gene matches: 8. Germline CDR1 reads SGHNT; CDR2 reads YENEEA. The CDR3 has 15 amino acids. The CDR3 is CASSLDGTGESEQFF. The CDR3 DNA reads as TGTGCCAGCAGCTTAGATGGAACAGGGGAGAGTGAGCAGTTCTTC.

The J gene is TRBJ1-1, the V gene TRBV7-9; 7 bases map to TRBD1. This CDR3 spans 15 amino acids. From germline, CDR1 is SEHNR and CDR2 FQNEAQ (reference sequence). Trimming took 5 bases from V and 0 from J; bases not matched to a gene: 6. The CDR3 nucleotides are TGTGCCAGCAGCCCACAGGGGTCCATGAACACTGAAGCTTTCTTT. It yields the protein CASSPQGSMNTEAFF.

The chain recombines TRBV7-2 with TRBJ1-2; D remains ambiguous. CDR1 and CDR2 (germline): SGHTA, FQGNSA. There are 15 residues in the CDR3. V lost 1 base and J 5 bases, leaving 14 bases between the germline ends. CDR3 bases: TGTGCCAGCAGCTTAGAGAGGGCCGCGGGGTATGGCTACACCTTC. It codes for CASSLERAAGYGYTF.

The V gene is TRBV7-9, the J gene TRBJ1-6; 11 nucleotides align to TRBD1. Germline-derived CDR1 and CDR2 are SEHNR and FQNEAQ (reference sequence). The CDR3 has 14 amino acids. V dropped 4 bases and J dropped 8; count of bases not matched to a gene: 1. The CDR3 is CASSSGQGDSPLHF. The CDR3 DNA is TGTGCCAGCAGCTCGGGACAGGGGGATTCACCCCTCCACTTT.